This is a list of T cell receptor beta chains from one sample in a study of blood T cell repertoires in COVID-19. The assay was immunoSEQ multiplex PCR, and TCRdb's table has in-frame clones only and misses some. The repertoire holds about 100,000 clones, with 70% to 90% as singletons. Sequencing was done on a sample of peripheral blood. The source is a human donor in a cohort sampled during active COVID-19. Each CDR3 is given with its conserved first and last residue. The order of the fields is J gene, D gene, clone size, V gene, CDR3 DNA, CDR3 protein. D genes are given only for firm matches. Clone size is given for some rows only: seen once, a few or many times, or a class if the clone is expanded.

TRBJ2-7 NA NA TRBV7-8 TGTGCCAGCAGCCCAACCGAGAGCTCCTACGAGCAGTACTTC CASSPTESSYEQYF
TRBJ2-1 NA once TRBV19 TGTGCCAGTAGTCTCCAGAATGAGCAGTTCTTC CASSLQNEQFF
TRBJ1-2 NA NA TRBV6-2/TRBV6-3 TGTGCCAGCAGTCACGGACAGAGCTCATATGGCTACACCTTC CASSHGQSSYGYTF
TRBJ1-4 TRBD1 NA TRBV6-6 TGTGCCAGCAGTTACACGGACAGGGCAGATGAAAAACTGTTTTTT CASSYTDRADEKLFF
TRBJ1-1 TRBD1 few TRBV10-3 TGTGCCTCGACAGGGTCCGACACTGAAGCTTTCTTT CASTGSDTEAFF
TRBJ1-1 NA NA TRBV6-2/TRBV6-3 TGTGCCAGCAGTTACTCGAGACAGATGAACACTGAAGCTTTCTTT CASSYSRQMNTEAFF
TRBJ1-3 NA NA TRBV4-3 TGCGCCAGCAGACACAACTCTGGAAACACCATATATTTT CASRHNSGNTIYF
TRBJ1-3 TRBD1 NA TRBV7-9 TGTGCCAGCAGCTTCCACTTGACAGGGGGCGAGATTCCCGGAAACACCATATATTTT CASSFHLTGGEIPGNTIYF
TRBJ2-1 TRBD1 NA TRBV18 TGTGCCAGCTCACCGGGACAGGGTAGCAATGAGCAGTTCTTC CASSPGQGSNEQFF
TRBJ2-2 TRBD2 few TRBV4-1 TGCGCCAGCAGCCAAAGGACTAGCGGGGTTCGTACCGGGGAGCTGTTTTTT CASSQRTSGVRTGELFF
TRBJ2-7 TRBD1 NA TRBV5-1 TGCGCCAGCAGCGCGACGGGACAGGGGGTCTACGAGCAGTACTTC CASSATGQGVYEQYF
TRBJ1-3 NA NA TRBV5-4 TGTGCCAGCAGCTTGGGACTCGGAAACACCATATATTTT CASSLGLGNTIYF
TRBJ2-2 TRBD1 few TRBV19 TGTGCCAGTAGTATAGCAGGGGGCGCTTCCGGGGAGCTGTTTTTT CASSIAGGASGELFF
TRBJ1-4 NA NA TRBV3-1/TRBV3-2 TGTGCCAGCAGCCCCCCCGCAGCCAAGGACTCTAGTAGGAGAAAACTGTTTTTT CASSPPAAKDSSRRKLFF
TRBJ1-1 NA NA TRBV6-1 TGTGCCAGCAGTGAAGTAGAGGGGAACACTGAAGCTTTCTTT CASSEVEGNTEAFF
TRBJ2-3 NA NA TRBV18 TGTGCCAGCTCATCAACGACAGGCACAGATACGCAGTATTTT CASSSTTGTDTQYF
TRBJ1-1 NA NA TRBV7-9 TGTGCCAGCAGCCGAGGATGGAACACTGAAGCTTTCTTT CASSRGWNTEAFF
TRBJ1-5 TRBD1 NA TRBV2 TGTGCCAGCAGTGGACAGGGGCGCGGGAATCAGCCCCAGCATTTT CASSGQGRGNQPQHF
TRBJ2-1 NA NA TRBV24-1 TGTGCCACCAGTGAGGGAGGAGGGGGGGGCTACAATGAGCAGTTCTTC CATSEGGGGGYNEQFF
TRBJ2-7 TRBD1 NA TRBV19 TGTGCCAGTACTCTCGGAGCCGGGACAGGGTACGAGCAGTACTTC CASTLGAGTGYEQYF
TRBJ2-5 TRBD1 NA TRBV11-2 TGTGCCAGCAGCCAGATCTCCGGACAGGCCCAAGAGACCCAGTACTTC CASSQISGQAQETQYF
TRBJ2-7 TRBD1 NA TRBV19 TGTGCCAGTAGTACGGGGACAGATATCTACGAGCAGTACTTC CASSTGTDIYEQYF
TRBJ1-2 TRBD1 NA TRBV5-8 TGTGCCAGCAGCGTTGACAGGGTCTATGGCTACACCTTC CASSVDRVYGYTF
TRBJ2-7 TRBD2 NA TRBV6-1 TGTGCCAGCAGTGAAGTCGGCGCTAGCGGGAGGCTCTCCTACGAGCAGTACTTC CASSEVGASGRLSYEQYF
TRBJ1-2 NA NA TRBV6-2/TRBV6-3 TGTGCCAGCAGTTACGTTCAGGGTAACTATGGCTACACCTTC CASSYVQGNYGYTF
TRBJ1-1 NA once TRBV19 TGTGCCAGTAGTACCATTTCGGGGAACACTGAAGCTTTCTTT CASSTISGNTEAFF
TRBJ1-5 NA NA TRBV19 TGTGCCAGTAGTATTTGGGACAAGGGAATCAGCAATCAGCCCCAGCATTTT CASSIWDKGISNQPQHF
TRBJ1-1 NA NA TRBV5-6 TGTGCCAGCAGGTTCACATATAACACTGAAGCTTTCTTT CASRFTYNTEAFF
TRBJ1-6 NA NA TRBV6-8 TGTGCCAGAACCTTTTTTAGCTCCTATAATTCACCCCTCCACTTT CARTFFSSYNSPLHF
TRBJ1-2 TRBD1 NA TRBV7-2 TGTGCCAGCAGCCGAGGGACAGCTGATGGCTACACCTTC CASSRGTADGYTF
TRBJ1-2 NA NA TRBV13 TGTGCCAGCAGCTTCGGCGTCCAGGGGGGCTACACCTTC CASSFGVQGGYTF
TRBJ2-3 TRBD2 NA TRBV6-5 TGTGCCAGCAGGGGTGGGGGGGACTCAGATACGCAGTATTTT CASRGGGDSDTQYF
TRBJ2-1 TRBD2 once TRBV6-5 TGTGCCAGCAGTTACTCGGGACGGGGGGCCTACAATGAGCAGTTCTTC CASSYSGRGAYNEQFF
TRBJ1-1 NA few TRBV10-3 TGTGCCATCAGGGTAACTGGGGCCACTGAAGCTTTCTTT CAIRVTGATEAFF
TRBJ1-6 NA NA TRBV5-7 TGTGCCAGCAGTTCCCCGGCACCCCTCCACTTT CASSSPAPLHF
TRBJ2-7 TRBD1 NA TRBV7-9 TGTGCCAGCAGCTGGGGACAGTCCTACGAGCAGTACTTC CASSWGQSYEQYF
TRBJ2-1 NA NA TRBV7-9 TGTGCCAGCAGCTTAGTAGGGGTCAATGAGCAGTTCTTC CASSLVGVNEQFF
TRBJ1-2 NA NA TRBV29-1 TGCAGCGTTGAGAAAGGGGTGACAGGAATAGGTGGCTACACCTTC CSVEKGVTGIGGYTF
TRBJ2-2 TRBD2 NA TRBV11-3 TGTGCCAGCAGCTTAGTCGGCGGGAGGGCCGTCGGGGAGCTGTTTTTT CASSLVGGRAVGELFF
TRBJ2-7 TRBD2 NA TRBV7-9 TGTGCCAGCAGCTTAGTCGGGGGGAGCTACGAGCAGTACTTC CASSLVGGSYEQYF
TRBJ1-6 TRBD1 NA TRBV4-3 TGCGCCAGCAGCCTCTCCTTCGCCGGGACAGTTAATTCACCCCTCCACTTT CASSLSFAGTVNSPLHF
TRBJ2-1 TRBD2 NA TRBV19 TGTGCCAGTAGTACCTCTAGCGGGGACAATGAGCAGTTCTTC CASSTSSGDNEQFF
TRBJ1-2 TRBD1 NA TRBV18 TGTGCCAGCTCACCGCGGACAGGGAAGGACTATGGCTACACCTTC CASSPRTGKDYGYTF
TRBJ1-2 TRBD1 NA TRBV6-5 TGTGCCAGCAGTTCACCCGGGACAGGGGTAGGCTACACCTTC CASSSPGTGVGYTF
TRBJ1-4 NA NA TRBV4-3 TGCGCCAGCAGCCAGGCATGGAGAAGCGGTGAAAAACTGTTTTTT CASSQAWRSGEKLFF
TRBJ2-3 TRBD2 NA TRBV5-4 TGTGCCAGCAGCCCGCCGGGGGGAATTGCAGATACGCAGTATTTT CASSPPGGIADTQYF
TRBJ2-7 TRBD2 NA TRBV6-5 TGTGCCAGCAGGGTAACTAGCGTTACATCCTACGAGCAGTACTTC CASRVTSVTSYEQYF
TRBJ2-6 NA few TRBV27 TGTGCCAGCATGAATCCAGGGGAAGGGGCAGGGGCCAACGTCCTGACTTTC CASMNPGEGAGANVLTF
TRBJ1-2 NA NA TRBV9 TGTGCCAGCAGCCTCATGGAGGGCTATGGCTACACCTTC CASSLMEGYGYTF
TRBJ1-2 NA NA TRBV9 TGTGCCAGCACGCGGGACGGCAGGTCAGGCTACACCTTC CASTRDGRSGYTF
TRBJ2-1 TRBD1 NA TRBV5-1 TGCGCCAGCAGCCGGACAGGGGAGAGCTACAATGAGCAGTTCTTC CASSRTGESYNEQFF
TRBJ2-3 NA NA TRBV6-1 TGTGCCAGCAGTGAATCCAAGAGGGGGGATACGCAGTATTTT CASSESKRGDTQYF
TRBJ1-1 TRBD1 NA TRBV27 TGTGCCAGCAGTCCATACACCAGGGGGATACGGATGAACACTGAAGCTTTCTTT CASSPYTRGIRMNTEAFF
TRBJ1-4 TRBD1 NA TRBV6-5 TGTGCCAGCAGCCGCAGGGGGTGGGGTGAAAAACTGTTTTTT CASSRRGWGEKLFF
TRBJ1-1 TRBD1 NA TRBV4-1 TGCGCCAGCAGCCTACAGGGGGCGAGGACTGAAGCTTTCTTT CASSLQGARTEAFF
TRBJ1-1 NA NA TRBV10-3 TGTGCCATCAGTGGTTCCCGCGGATTGAACACTGAAGCTTTCTTT CAISGSRGLNTEAFF
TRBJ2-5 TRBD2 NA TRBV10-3 TGTGCCACGAGAGGGGTTGCACTAGCGGGAGTGCGGGAGACCCAGTACTTC CATRGVALAGVRETQYF
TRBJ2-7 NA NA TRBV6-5 TGTGCCAGCAGTTACACAGGGCCCCCCAACTCCTACGAGCAGTACTTC CASSYTGPPNSYEQYF
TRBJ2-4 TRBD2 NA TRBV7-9 TGTGCCAGCAGACGAGCGGGGGACCTAAACATTCAGTACTTC CASRRAGDLNIQYF
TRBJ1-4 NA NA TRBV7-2 TGTGCCAGCAGCTCGGGAGGGGCCATTTCCCTTAATGAAAAACTGTTTTTT CASSSGGAISLNEKLFF